Each of the 18 T cell receptor beta chains below was sequenced from the same sample in a study of cytomegalovirus exposure and HLA in healthy donors. The PCR was carried out with 60 Vbeta primers and 13 Jbeta primers. The protocol was immunoSEQ multiplex PCR, while the TCRdb copy is restricted to in-frame clones and leaves out a portion. The sample consists of under 100,000 clones, around 77% of them appearing once. The sequenced sample was PBMCs. The receptors derive from a man aged 50-59 years in good health and CMV-seronegative.

The V gene is TRBV7-9, the J gene TRBJ2-6; TRBD2 might be the D (7 bases). The CDR3 runs to 18 residues. CDR1 is SEHNR and CDR2 is FQNEAQ in the germline V gene (reference sequence). Trimming pared 5 bases from V and 1 base from J, leaving 18 bases between. The CDR3 is CASSIRGGRKSGANVLTF. In DNA form, the CDR3 reads TGTGCCAGCAGCATTAGGGGGGGCAGGAAGTCTGGGGCCAACGTCCTGACTTTC.

This rearrangement joins TRBV2 to TRBJ2-5; D is perhaps TRBD1 (6 bases). The ends were cut back, 3 bases at V and 9 bases at J, with 14 bases in the middle. The CDR3 has 13 amino acids. Germline values: CDR1 SNHLY, CDR2 FYNNEI. Here the CDR3 DNA reads TGTGCCAGCAGTGAGGGACAAAATGGGGCCCAGTACTTC. Its protein product is CASSEGQNGAQYF.

This sequence joins TRBV5-1 and TRBJ2-1, with 10 nucleotides matching TRBD2. Trimming at V came to 1 base and at J to 0 bases, leaving 7 bases not matched to a gene. CDR3 length: 18 residues. Germline CDR1 and CDR2: SGHRS and YFSETQ. CDR3 in amino acids: CASSLPRSGGSSYNEQFF. The CDR3 DNA follows: TGCGCCAGCAGCTTGCCTCGTAGCGGGGGGAGCTCCTACAATGAGCAGTTCTTC. Full variable domain (outside the CDR3, taken from reference TRBV5-1 and TRBJ2-1): KAGVTQTPRYLIKTRGQQVTLSCSPISGHRSVSWYQQTPGQGLQFLFEYFSETQRNKGNFPGRFSGRQFSNSRSEMNVSTLELGDSALYLCASSLPRSGGSSYNEQFFGPGTRLTVL.

V and J are TRBV7-6 and TRBJ2-5; 8 bases fit TRBD2. Germline V CDR1 and CDR2: SGHVS, FNYEAQ. The CDR3 extends over 18 amino acids. The trim removed 5 bases at V and 0 bases at J, leaving 14 bases unmatched. CDR3 region: CASSPLVIAGRYQETQYF. The CDR3, as DNA: TGTGCCAGCAGCCCCCTAGTGATAGCGGGGAGATACCAAGAGACCCAGTACTTC.

This clone appeared a few times. This chain joins TRBV5-6 and TRBJ1-4, with a tentative D call TRBD1 (6 bases). Between the trimmed V and J ends, which lost 4 bases and 7 bases, there was a span of 17 bases. CDR3 length: 15 amino acids. Germline V gene sequence: CDR1 SGHDT, CDR2 YYEEEE. The CDR3: CASSQLRTDAEKLFF. CDR3 sequence (DNA): TGTGCCAGCAGCCAACTGAGGACAGACGCTGAAAAACTGTTTTTT.

This sequence joins TRBV10-3 and TRBJ1-1, with no clear D. Germline values: CDR1 ENHRY, CDR2 SYGVKD. The CDR3 has 13 amino acids. Trimming removed 3 bases from V and 8 bases from J, with 13 bases in between. The CDR3 region is CAISDSAVSEAFF. The CDR3 nucleotides read TGTGCCATCAGTGATTCTGCGGTTTCAGAAGCTTTCTTT.

The chain uses TRBV10-3 and TRBJ1-2; 7 bases are shared with TRBD1. V lost 0 bases, J lost 2 bases, and 6 bases stayed unmatched. There are 16 residues in the CDR3. Germline lookup yields CDR1 ENHRY and CDR2 SYGVKD. CDR3 sequence (DNA): TGTGCCATCAGTGAGTCAACGGTACAGGGGAACTATGGCTACACCTTC. Its translation: CAISESTVQGNYGYTF.

The J gene is TRBJ1-1, the V gene TRBV19; no firm D call. V was pared by 7 bases and J by 2 bases, with 11 bases between. Germline loops: CDR1 LNHDA, CDR2 SQIVND (reference sequence). CDR3 length: 13 residues. In nucleotides, the CDR3 is TGTGCCAGTACACTGAGGATTAACACTGAAGCTTTCTTT. Translation gives CASTLRINTEAFF.

The rearrangement links TRBV7-9 to TRBJ2-3; 8 bases are shared with TRBD1. Losses at the gene ends were 4 bases for V and 5 bases for J; bases not matched to a gene: 14. This CDR3 region has 17 residues. In germline, CDR1 is SEHNR, CDR2 FQNEAQ (reference sequence). CDR3 in DNA: TGTGCCAGCAGCTCCGTCTGGGGACAGGCCACATTAGATACGCAGTATTTT. The encoded protein is CASSSVWGQATLDTQYF.

V usage is TRBV27 and J usage is TRBJ2-7; TRBD2 matches 9 bases. The germline V gene encodes CDR1 MNHEY and CDR2 SMNVEV (reference sequence). The CDR3 spans 15 residues. After removal of 6 bases from V and 7 bases from J, the junction contained 13 bases not matched to a gene. The CDR3 spells CASSPTSGFRLEQYF. Here the CDR3 DNA reads TGTGCCAGCAGCCCAACTAGCGGGTTTCGGTTAGAGCAGTACTTC.

The sample holds one count of this clone. The V and J genes are TRBV4-3 and TRBJ1-5; perhaps TRBD1 as D (5 bases). The CDR3 sequence is 13 residues long. Germline V CDR1 and CDR2: LGHNA, YSLEER. V lost 1 base and J 7 bases, leaving 8 bases between the germline ends. The CDR3 region is CASSQGGGQPQHF. The CDR3 DNA sequence: TGCGCCAGCAGCCAAGGCGGGGGGCAGCCCCAGCATTTT.

This clone was detected only a few times. The chain combines TRBV6-6 with TRBJ2-7; 9 bases match TRBD1. J was trimmed by 6 bases and V by 5 bases; bases with no gene match: 11. Germline V lookup: CDR1 MNHNY, CDR2 SVGAGI (reference sequence). This CDR3 spans 15 amino acids. The chain's CDR3 is CASSPQGARMSEQYF. As DNA, the CDR3 is TGTGCCAGCAGTCCACAGGGGGCTAGAATGTCCGAGCAGTACTTC.

This chain links TRBV7-9 with TRBJ1-3; 10 bases match TRBD1. Germline V gene lookup returns CDR1 SEHNR and CDR2 FQNEAQ (reference sequence). Trimming took 5 bases from V and 4 from J; bases not matched to a gene: 11. The CDR3 sequence is 17 residues long. The CDR3, as DNA: TGTGCCAGCAGCCTATTGCTTGGACAGGGGGTAGGAAACACCATATATTTT. Amino acid sequence: CASSLLLGQGVGNTIYF.

The V and J genes are TRBV6-4 and TRBJ2-1; possibly TRBD1 for D (6 bases). The length of the CDR3 is 15 residues. CDR1 is MRHNA and CDR2 is SNTAGT in the germline V gene. Trimming left V 10 bases short and J 0 bases short, with 16 bases between. This CDR3 is CATSPQGSSYNEQFF. CDR3 DNA: TGTGCCACCAGCCCCCAGGGGTCCTCCTACAATGAGCAGTTCTTC.

The chain links TRBV5-6 to TRBJ1-1; the D is unclear. Germline CDR1 and CDR2: SGHDT and YYEEEE. This CDR3 comprises 14 residues. The V end was cut by 0 bases, the J end by 2 bases, with 8 bases between. CDR3 in amino acids: CASSLGSGNTEAFF. CDR3 coding DNA: TGTGCCAGCAGCTTGGGGAGCGGAAACACTGAAGCTTTCTTT.

This clone was seen only once. The J gene is TRBJ1-2, the V gene TRBV5-6; 9 nucleotides agree with TRBD1. The V gene end was trimmed by 2 bases and the J gene end by 5 bases; junction bases not matched to a gene: 7. CDR3 size: 15 residues. CDR1 SGHDT and CDR2 YYEEEE come from the germline V gene. CDR3 nucleotides: TGTGCCAGCAGCTTCCCGGGACAGGGTTTTTATGGCTACACCTTC. Translated: CASSFPGQGFYGYTF.

This rearrangement joins TRBV15 to TRBJ2-3, with 9 bases identical to TRBD1. V dropped 6 bases and J dropped 3; count of bases not matched to a gene: 10. The CDR3 contains 16 residues. The germline gives CDR1 LNHNV, CDR2 YYDKDF (reference sequence). For the CDR3, the DNA is TGTGCCACCAGGCTTGAAAAGGGGACAGGGACAGATACGCAGTATTTT. Encoded protein: CATRLEKGTGTDTQYF.

This chain connects TRBV6-6 to TRBJ1-3; 12 nucleotides agree with TRBD1. Germline CDR1 reads MNHNY; CDR2 reads SVGAGI (reference sequence). With 4 bases clipped from V and 0 bases from J, the junction kept 1 base outside the gene matches. The CDR3 consists of 16 residues. Written as DNA, the CDR3 is TGTGCCAGCAGTTTGGGACAGGGGGCCTCTGGAAACACCATATATTTT. Translating gives CASSLGQGASGNTIYF.